The sequence of this T cell receptor beta chain was determined in a study of technical replicates of blood from a handful of donors. The assay was immunoSEQ multiplex PCR, and TCRdb's table has in-frame clones only and misses some. Altogether approximately 12,000 clones are present, about 86% being singletons, with the ten largest covering 9.5% to 12%. The CDR3 has 16 residues. Per germline, CDR1 MGHRA and CDR2 YSYEKL. J was trimmed by 3 bases and V by 0 bases; bases with no gene match: 5. The TCR was taken from a human donor in good health. The sample comprised PBMCs. The V call is TRBV4-1, the J call TRBJ2-3, with 8 bases that match TRBD2. The CDR3: CASSQDPGLETDTQYF. The CDR3 DNA reads as TGCGCCAGCAGCCAAGACCCGGGACTAGAAACAGATACGCAGTATTTT.